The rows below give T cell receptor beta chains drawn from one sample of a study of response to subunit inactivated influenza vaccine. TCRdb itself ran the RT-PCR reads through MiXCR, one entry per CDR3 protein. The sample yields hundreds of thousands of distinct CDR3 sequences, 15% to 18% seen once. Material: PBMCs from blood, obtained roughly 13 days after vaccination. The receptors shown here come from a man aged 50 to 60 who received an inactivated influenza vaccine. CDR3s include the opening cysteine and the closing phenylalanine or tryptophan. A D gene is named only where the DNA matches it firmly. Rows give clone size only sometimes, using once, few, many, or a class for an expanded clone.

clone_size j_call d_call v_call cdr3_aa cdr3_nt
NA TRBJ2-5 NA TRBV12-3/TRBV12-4 CASSLRADRETQYF TGTGCCAGCAGCCTCCGTGCGGATCGAGAGACCCAGTACTTC
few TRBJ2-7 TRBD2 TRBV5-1 CASSLQSTSGVYEQYF TGCGCCAGCAGCTTGCAATCTACTAGCGGGGTCTACGAGCAGTACTTC
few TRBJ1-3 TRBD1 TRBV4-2 CASSQESSPRGGNTIYF TGTGCCAGCAGCCAAGAGAGTTCGCCCAGGGGGGGAAACACCATATATTTT
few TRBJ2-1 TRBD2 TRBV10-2 CASSETPGLADNEQFF TGCGCCAGCAGTGAGACACCGGGACTAGCGGACAATGAGCAGTTCTTC
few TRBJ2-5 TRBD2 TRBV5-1 CASSLVGLAGGHQETQYF TGCGCCAGCAGCTTGGTGGGACTAGCGGGGGGCCACCAAGAGACCCAGTACTTC
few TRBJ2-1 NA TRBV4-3 CASSQEVASRNEQFF TGCGCCAGCAGCCAGGAGGTCGCTAGCAGAAATGAGCAGTTCTTC
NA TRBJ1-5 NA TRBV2 CASKMERGVNQPQHF TGTGCCAGCAAGATGGAACGGGGAGTCAATCAGCCCCAGCATTTT
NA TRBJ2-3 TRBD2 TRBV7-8 CASSLEASGGTDTQYF TGTGCCAGCAGCTTAGAGGCTAGCGGGGGCACAGATACGCAGTATTTT
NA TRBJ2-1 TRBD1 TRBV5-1 CASSFWDSLYNEQFF TGCGCCAGCAGCTTTTGGGACAGCCTATACAATGAGCAGTTCTTC
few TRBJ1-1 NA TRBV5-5 CASSTRDRERAFF TGTGCCAGCAGCACCCGGGACCGAGAAAGGGCTTTCTTT
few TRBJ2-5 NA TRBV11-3 CASSLASGSQETQYF TGTGCCAGCAGCTTGGCGTCTGGTAGCCAAGAGACCCAGTACTTC
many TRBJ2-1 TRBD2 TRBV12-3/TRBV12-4 CASSLDGGAYNEQFF TGTGCCAGCAGTTTAGACGGGGGGGCTTACAATGAGCAGTTCTTC
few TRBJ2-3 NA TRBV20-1 CSARARAGSTDTQYF TGCAGTGCTAGGGCTCGGGCGGGGTCGACAGATACGCAGTATTTT
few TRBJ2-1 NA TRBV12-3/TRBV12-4 CASAILVGGYNEQFF TGTGCCAGCGCGATCTTGGTCGGGGGCTACAATGAGCAGTTCTTC
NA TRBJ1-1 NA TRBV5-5 CASSSVREAFF TGTGCCAGCAGTAGCGTCCGAGAAGCTTTCTTT
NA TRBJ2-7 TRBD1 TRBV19 CASSIVPGQGYEQYF TGTGCCAGTAGTATCGTCCCGGGACAGGGATACGAGCAGTACTTC
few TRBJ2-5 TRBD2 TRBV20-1 CSARRAGGLIETQYF TGCAGTGCTAGACGAGCGGGGGGGCTAATCGAGACCCAGTACTTC
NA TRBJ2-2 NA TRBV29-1 CSVEKENTGELFF TGCAGCGTTGAAAAGGAGAACACCGGGGAGCTGTTTTTT
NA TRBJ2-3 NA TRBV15 CATSRDSDTQYF TGTGCCACCAGCAGAGATTCGGATACGCAGTATTTT
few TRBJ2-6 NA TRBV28 CASSRWRTSGANVLTF TGTGCCAGCAGTCGATGGCGGACCTCTGGGGCCAACGTCCTGACTTTC
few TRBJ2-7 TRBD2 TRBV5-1 CASRTSGKTDEQYF TGCGCCAGCAGGACTAGCGGGAAAACCGACGAGCAGTACTTC
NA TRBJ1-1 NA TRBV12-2 CASRFEQGATEAFF TGTGCAAGTCGCTTTGAACAGGGGGCGACTGAAGCTTTCTTT
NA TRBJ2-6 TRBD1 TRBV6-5 CASSYGTVLSGANVLTF TGTGCCAGCAGTTACGGGACAGTTTTATCAGGGGCCAACGTCCTGACTTTC
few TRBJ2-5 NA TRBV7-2 CASSLVDWGWRETQYF TGTGCCAGCAGCTTAGTTGATTGGGGTTGGAGGGAGACCCAGTACTTC
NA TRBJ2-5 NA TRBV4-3 CASSQVSTGVGETQYF TGCGCCAGCAGCCAAGTCTCTACGGGGGTCGGAGAGACCCAGTACTTC
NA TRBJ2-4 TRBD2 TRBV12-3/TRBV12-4 CASSLGGIGAKNIQYF TGTGCCAGCAGTTTGGGAGGGATTGGGGCCAAAAACATTCAGTACTTC
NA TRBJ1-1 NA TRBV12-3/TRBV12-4 CASRLGASMNTEAFF TGTGCCAGCAGACTTGGGGCCAGCATGAACACTGAAGCTTTCTTT
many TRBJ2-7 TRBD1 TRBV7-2 CASSDTRTGGGYEQYF TGTGCCAGCAGCGACACGCGGACAGGGGGCGGCTACGAGCAGTACTTC
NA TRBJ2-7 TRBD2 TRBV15 CATSGGLTYEQYF TGTGCCACCAGCGGGGGACTAACCTACGAGCAGTACTTC
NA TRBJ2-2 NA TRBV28 CASSINTGNTGELFF TGTGCCAGCAGTATAAACACGGGGAACACCGGGGAGCTGTTTTTT
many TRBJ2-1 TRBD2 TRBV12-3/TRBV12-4 CASSLASGPRYNEQFF TGTGCCAGCAGTTTAGCTAGCGGGCCCAGATACAATGAGCAGTTCTTC
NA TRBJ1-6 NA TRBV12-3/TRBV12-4 CASSLGGPDNSPLHF TGTGCCAGCAGCCTGGGGGGTCCGGATAATTCACCCCTCCACTTT
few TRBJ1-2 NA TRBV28 CASSLQGSNYGYTF TGTGCCAGCAGTTTACAGGGTTCCAACTATGGCTACACCTTC
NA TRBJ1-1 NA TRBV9 CASSVGGARTEAFF TGTGCCAGCAGCGTAGGAGGGGCGCGGACTGAAGCTTTCTTT
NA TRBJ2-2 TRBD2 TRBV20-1 CSGRYNTGELFF TGTAGCGGGAGGTACAACACCGGGGAGCTGTTTTTT
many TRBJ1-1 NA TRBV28 CASSLPEKTEAFF TGTGCCAGCAGTTTACCCGAAAAGACTGAAGCTTTCTTT
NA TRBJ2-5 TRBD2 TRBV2 CASRDPSGRQETQYF TGTGCCAGCAGAGACCCTAGCGGAAGACAAGAGACCCAGTACTTC
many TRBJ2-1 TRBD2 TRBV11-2 CASSLAGLVYEQFF TGTGCCAGCAGCTTAGCCGGACTAGTCTATGAGCAGTTCTTC
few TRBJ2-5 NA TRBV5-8 CASSATKETQYF TGTGCCAGCAGCGCTACAAAAGAGACCCAGTACTTC
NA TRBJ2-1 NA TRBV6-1 CASRSTIGAYNEQFF TGTGCCAGCAGGTCAACCATTGGGGCCTACAATGAGCAGTTCTTC
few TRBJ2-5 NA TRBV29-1 CSVELVGAQETQYF TGCAGCGTTGAATTGGTGGGGGCCCAAGAGACCCAGTACTTC
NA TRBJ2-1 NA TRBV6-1 CASSEWAGEYNEQFF TGTGCCAGCAGTGAATGGGCAGGGGAATACAATGAGCAGTTCTTC
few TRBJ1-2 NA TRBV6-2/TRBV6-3 CASSYGLNYGYTF TGTGCCAGCAGTTACGGGCTGAACTATGGCTACACCTTC
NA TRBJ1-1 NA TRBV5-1 CASTPGGALGNVAFF TGCGCCAGCACCCCAGGAGGGGCGCTGGGTAATGTGGCTTTCTTT
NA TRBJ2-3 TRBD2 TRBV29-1 CSVALPSGPGPYSTDTQYF TGCAGCGTCGCCCTTCCTAGCGGGCCGGGTCCTTACAGCACAGATACGCAGTATTTT
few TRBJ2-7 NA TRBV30 CAWSYGGGYEQYF TGTGCCTGGAGTTACGGGGGTGGCTACGAGCAGTACTTC
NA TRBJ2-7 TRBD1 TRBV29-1 CSVADGQESGYEQYF TGCAGCGTTGCGGACGGACAGGAATCCGGTTACGAGCAGTACTTC
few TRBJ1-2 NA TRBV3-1 CASSQEVAGGGYTF TGTGCCAGCAGCCAAGAGGTAGCGGGAGGCGGCTACACCTTC
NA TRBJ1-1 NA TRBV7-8 CASSLVGLLDTEAFF TGTGCCAGCAGCTTAGTTGGTCTCTTGGACACTGAAGCTTTCTTT
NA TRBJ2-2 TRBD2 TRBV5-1 CASSRGTSGSLDTGELFF TGCGCCAGCAGCCGGGGGACTAGCGGTTCATTGGACACCGGGGAGCTGTTTTTT
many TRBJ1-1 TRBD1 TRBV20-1 CSASRQGVNTEAFF TGCAGTGCTAGTAGACAGGGGGTGAACACTGAAGCTTTCTTT
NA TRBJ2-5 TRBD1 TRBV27 CASSLGQGVESQYF TGTGCCAGCAGTTTAGGACAGGGAGTCGAATCCCAGTACTTC
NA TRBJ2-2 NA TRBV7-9 CASSSFGKGSAGELFF TGTGCCAGCAGCTCGTTTGGAAAGGGGTCGGCCGGGGAGCTGTTTTTT
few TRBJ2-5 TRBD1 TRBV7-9 CASSRDRTYQETQYF TGTGCCAGCAGCCGGGACAGAACGTACCAAGAGACCCAGTACTTC
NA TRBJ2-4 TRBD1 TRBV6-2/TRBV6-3 CASSPQGAHVRAKNIQYF TGTGCCAGCAGCCCACAGGGGGCGCATGTTCGGGCCAAAAACATTCAGTACTTC
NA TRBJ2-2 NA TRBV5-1 CASSTFQNTGELFF TGCGCCAGCAGCACCTTCCAGAACACCGGGGAGCTGTTTTTT
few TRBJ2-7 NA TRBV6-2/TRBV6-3 CASSYPETGDYEQYF TGTGCCAGCAGTTACCCGGAAACAGGAGACTACGAGCAGTACTTC
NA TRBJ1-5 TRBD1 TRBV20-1 CSAETGGNSNQPQHF TGCAGTGCAGAGACAGGGGGGAATAGCAATCAGCCCCAGCATTTT
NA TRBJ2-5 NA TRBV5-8 CASSFYGRLQETQYF TGTGCCAGCAGCTTTTATGGACGCTTACAAGAGACCCAGTACTTC